Listed here are 10 T cell receptor beta chains from one sample, sequenced in a study of cytomegalovirus exposure and HLA in healthy donors. PCR involved 60 Vbeta and 13 Jbeta primers. The repertoire was sequenced with immunoSEQ multiplex PCR; TCRdb's copy has only in-frame clones and lacks some. This sample's table reports 100,000 to 150,000 clones. Sample: PBMCs. These receptor sequences come from a man younger than 30 in good health and CMV-seronegative.

This chain links TRBV25-1 with TRBJ1-1; the D gene is possibly TRBD1 (6 bases). Germline V gene lookup returns CDR1 MGHDK and CDR2 SYGVNS. The CDR3 covers 15 residues. Between the trimmed V and J ends, which lost 2 bases and 5 bases, there was a span of 15 bases. CDR3 DNA sequence: TGTGCCAGCAGTGAAGCCGGAGGGGGGGGAACTGAAGCTTTCTTT. Amino acid sequence: CASSEAGGGGTEAFF.

This chain links TRBV19 with TRBJ2-1, with D possibly TRBD2 on 5 matching bases. Trimming cost V 4 bases and J 4 bases, with 17 bases left between them. The CDR3 is 16 residues long. Germline CDR1 reads LNHDA; CDR2 reads SQIVND (reference sequence). The CDR3 loop is CASSSKSGLPYNEQFF. Here the CDR3 DNA reads TGTGCCAGTAGTAGCAAAAGCGGACTCCCTTACAATGAGCAGTTCTTC.

J is TRBJ2-1 and V is TRBV9, with TRBD1 matching over 8 bases. Germline values: CDR1 SGDLS, CDR2 YYNGEE. J gave up 6 bases and V 7 bases, and 6 bases lay outside the gene matches. The length of the CDR3 is 13 residues. DNA for the CDR3: TGTGCCAGCGGGGCAGGGGGCTTCAATGAGCAGTTCTTC. Protein: CASGAGGFNEQFF.

The CDR3 DNA reads as TGCGCCAGCAGCATGGACAGTATCCAAGAGACCCAGTACTTC. It is translated as CASSMDSIQETQYF. The V gene is TRBV5-1, the J gene TRBJ2-5; perhaps TRBD1 as D (6 bases). CDR3 length: 14 amino acids. Germline V gene data show CDR1 as SGHRS and CDR2 as YFSETQ. Trimming took off 4 bases at V and 1 base at J, with 11 bases between the two ends.

The chain links TRBV30 to TRBJ2-7; tentative D call: TRBD1 (5 bases). The germline V gene has CDR1 GTSNPN and CDR2 SVGIG (reference sequence). The V end was cut by 5 bases, the J end by 3 bases, with 20 bases between. The CDR3 totals 15 residues. As DNA, the CDR3 is TGTGCCTGGGGACAAGGCAGACTCTCCTTCTACGAGCAGTACTTC. It codes for CAWGQGRLSFYEQYF.

Comments on this clone: This CDR3 is also generated by other DNA sequences in the sample. The chain uses TRBV25-1 and TRBJ1-4, with unresolved D. This CDR3 is 10 amino acids long. V was clipped by 9 bases and J by 7 bases, with 6 bases between them. Germline CDR1 reads MGHDK; CDR2 reads SYGVNS. The CDR3 sequence: CASGREKLFF. Written as DNA, the CDR3 is TGTGCCAGTGGCCGTGAAAAACTGTTTTTT.

The chain joins TRBV27 to TRBJ2-2; maybe TRBD2 (5 bases). The CDR3 is 12 amino acids. Trimming stripped 10 bases from V and 6 bases from J, with 12 bases between. Germline values: CDR1 MNHEY, CDR2 SMNVEV (reference sequence). CDR3 coding DNA: TGTGCCACCCCTCCCGGGGCCGGGGAGCTGTTTTTT. This gives the protein CATPPGAGELFF.

The chain is built from TRBV4-3 and TRBJ1-1, with D possibly TRBD1 on 5 matching bases. The V end lost 0 bases, the J end lost 2 bases, and 13 bases lay between the germline ends. The CDR3 sequence is 16 residues long. Germline V gives CDR1 LGHNA, CDR2 YSLEER. CDR3: CASSQDPGLRNTEAFF. DNA of the CDR3: TGCGCCAGCAGCCAAGATCCGGGACTTCGTAACACTGAAGCTTTCTTT.

The chain uses TRBV7-9 and TRBJ1-6; 9 bases fit TRBD1. The CDR3 extends over 15 amino acids. The J segment lost 9 bases and the V segment lost 1 base, leaving 4 bases of the junction unmatched. CDR1 and CDR2 (germline): SEHNR, FQNEAQ (reference sequence). CDR3 amino acids: CASSLVGQGFSPLHF. CDR3 nucleotides: TGTGCCAGCAGCTTAGTAGGACAGGGGTTTTCACCCCTCCACTTT.

The chain uses TRBV5-6 and TRBJ2-6; D is unclear. Germline V gene data show CDR1 as SGHDT and CDR2 as YYEEEE. CDR3 length: 14 amino acids. V lost 5 bases, J lost 3 bases, and 9 bases lay in between. CDR3 nucleotide sequence: TGTGCCAGCAGTTCGACTGATGGGGCCAACGTCCTGACTTTC. Amino acid sequence: CASSSTDGANVLTF.